These 10 T cell receptor beta chains originate from one sample sequenced in a study of cytomegalovirus exposure and HLA in healthy donors. This table comes from immunoSEQ multiplex PCR, and its TCRdb copy is limited to in-frame clones, with some not included. The sample contains 150,000 or so clones, approximately 86% of which appear only once. Sequencing was carried out using PBMCs. The receptors were gathered from a man younger than 30 in good health and CMV-seropositive.

As concerns this clone: This CDR3 is also generated by other DNA sequences in the sample. The chain is built from TRBV5-6 and TRBJ2-7, with 8 positions matching TRBD1. Germline V gene data show CDR1 as SGHDT and CDR2 as YYEEEE. V lost 2 bases, J lost 0 bases, and 1 base stayed unmatched. This CDR3 has 14 residues. The CDR3 reads CASSLGQGSYEQYF. The CDR3 region has the DNA TGTGCCAGCAGCTTAGGACAGGGCTCCTACGAGCAGTACTTC.

The rearrangement links TRBV19 to TRBJ2-3, with 8 bases identical to TRBD2. CDR3 length: 18 amino acids. V shed 5 bases, J shed 3 bases, and the junction held 16 bases outside the gene matches. Germline V gene lookup returns CDR1 LNHDA and CDR2 SQIVND (reference sequence). In nucleotides, the CDR3 is TGTGCCAGTAGTGGTCCTAGGAGTCAAGCGGGGGTGACAGATACGCAGTATTTT. Protein: CASSGPRSQAGVTDTQYF.

As concerns this clone: A much larger clone is a single base away; this may be a read error. The sample has other DNA sequences that encode this CDR3 too. The chain carries TRBV5-4 and TRBJ2-7; 7 bases agree with TRBD1. The length of the CDR3 is 12 residues. The V gene end was trimmed by 2 bases and the J gene end by 7 bases; junction bases not matched to a gene: 3. Germline assignment: CDR1 SGHNT and CDR2 YYREEE (reference sequence). The CDR3 DNA reads TGTGCCAGCAGCTTTACAGGGGAGGAGCAGTACTTC. Amino acids: CASSFTGEEQYF.

The V and J genes are TRBV7-2 and TRBJ2-5; D is unresolved. Germline CDR1 reads SGHTA; CDR2 reads FQGNSA. Between the trimmed V and J ends, which lost 6 bases and 2 bases, there was a span of 7 bases. The CDR3 contains 12 residues. The CDR3 nucleotides read TGTGCCAGCAGACGCGGTCAAGAGACCCAGTACTTC. It translates to CASRRGQETQYF.

The chain joins TRBV20-1 to TRBJ2-1; perhaps TRBD2 as D (5 bases). Between the trimmed V and J ends, which lost 5 bases and 10 bases, there was a span of 12 bases. The CDR3 is made up of 11 amino acids. Germline CDR1 and CDR2: DFQATT and SNEGSKA (reference sequence). The CDR3 DNA follows: TGCAGTGCTTTTCGGACTTCCGAGCAGTTCTTC. Amino acids: CSAFRTSEQFF.

This clone turned up a few times. The V gene is TRBV6-4, the J gene TRBJ2-3; the match to TRBD2 covers 9 bases. The CDR3 contains 17 residues. J was trimmed by 5 bases and V by 0 bases; bases with no gene match: 9. CDR1 is MRHNA, CDR2 SNTAGT, per germline. The DNA for the CDR3 is TGTGCCAGCAGTGACTCCTCAGCTAGCGGGGATTTAGATACGCAGTATTTT. Translating it yields CASSDSSASGDLDTQYF.

V and J are TRBV7-6 and TRBJ2-1; 8 bases agree with TRBD2. The CDR3 spans 16 residues. Trimming cost V 5 bases and J 3 bases; bases outside gene matches: 9. Germline values: CDR1 SGHVS, CDR2 FNYEAQ. CDR3 region: CASSPRGGNFYNEQFF. The CDR3 DNA reads TGTGCCAGCAGCCCCCGGGGGGGGAATTTCTACAATGAGCAGTTCTTC. Supplemented by reference TRBV7-6 and TRBJ2-1, the full variable domain reads GAGVSQSPRYKVTKRGQDVALRCDPISGHVSLYWYRQALGQGPEFLTYFNYEAQQDKSGLPNDRFSAERPEGSISTLTIQRTEQRDSAMYRCASSPRGGNFYNEQFFGPGTRLTVL.

The chain uses TRBV15 and TRBJ2-7; 9 bases line up with TRBD1. Trimming removed 5 bases from V and 3 bases from J; junction bases left unmatched: 8. This CDR3 has 15 amino acids. CDR1 is LNHNV and CDR2 is YYDKDF in the germline V gene (reference sequence). CDR3 sequence: CATSEQGASSYEQYF. CDR3 sequence (DNA): TGTGCCACCAGCGAACAGGGGGCTAGTAGCTACGAGCAGTACTTC.

This chain links TRBV7-8 with TRBJ2-7; TRBD1 might be the D (5 bases). The CDR3 has 13 amino acids. Germline loops: CDR1 SGHVS, CDR2 FQNEAQ. V lost 5 bases to trimming and J lost 6 bases, with 14 bases between them. Here the CDR3 DNA reads TGTGCCAGCAGCCCCGGTATCAGGGTCGAGCAGTACTTC. Translation: CASSPGIRVEQYF.

The CDR3 spells CASSSPGTVSGNTIYF. CDR3 DNA: TGTGCCAGCAGTTCGCCCGGGACAGTCTCTGGAAACACCATATATTTT. The chain employs TRBV28 and TRBJ1-3; 7 nucleotides align to TRBD1. V lost 4 bases to trimming and J lost 0 bases; unmatched junction nucleotides: 6. The CDR3 consists of 16 residues. Germline-derived CDR1 and CDR2 are MDHEN and SYDVKM.